Detailed here is one T cell receptor beta chain. Germline is not matched at one junction end, which may reflect a read error. Thawed, overnight-rested PBMC were stained with GMM-loaded CD1B tetramer, viability dye and anti-CD3, then sorted. The CD1B tetramers carried C32 glucose monomycolate purified from Rhodococcus equi. Tetramer-negative cells, roughly 97,000 per donor, were also sorted. The sample originates from a study of T cells in tuberculosis. From germline, CDR1 is SGHDN and CDR2 FVKESK. The CDR3 sequence is 15 residues long. Libraries were prepared by immunoSEQ multiplex PCR; TCRdb keeps only in-frame clonotypes and omits some of them. The table includes roughly 92,000 clones, around 90% detected once.

The sequence came from an adult woman with latent tuberculosis. The sample consisted of CD1b-GMM tetramer-negative cells sorted from PBMCs. The rearrangement uses TRBV14 and TRBJ1-4; D perhaps matches TRBD1 (6 bases). The CDR3 protein is CASRQVRGANEKLFF. The CDR3 DNA reads TGTGCCAGCAGACAAGTCAGGGGCGCTAATGAAAAACTGTTTTTT.